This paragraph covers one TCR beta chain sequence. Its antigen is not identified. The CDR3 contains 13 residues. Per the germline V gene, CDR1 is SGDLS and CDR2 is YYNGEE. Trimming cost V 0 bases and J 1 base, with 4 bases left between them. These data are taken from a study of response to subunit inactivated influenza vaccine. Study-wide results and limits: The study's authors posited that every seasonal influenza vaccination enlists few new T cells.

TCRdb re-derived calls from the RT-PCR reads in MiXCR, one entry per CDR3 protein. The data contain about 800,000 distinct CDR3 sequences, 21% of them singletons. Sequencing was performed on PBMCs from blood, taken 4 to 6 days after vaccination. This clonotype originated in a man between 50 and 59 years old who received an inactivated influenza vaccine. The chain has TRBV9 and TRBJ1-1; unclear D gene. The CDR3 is CASSVGANTEAFF. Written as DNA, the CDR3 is TGTGCCAGCAGCGTAGGGGCGAACACTGAAGCTTTCTTT.